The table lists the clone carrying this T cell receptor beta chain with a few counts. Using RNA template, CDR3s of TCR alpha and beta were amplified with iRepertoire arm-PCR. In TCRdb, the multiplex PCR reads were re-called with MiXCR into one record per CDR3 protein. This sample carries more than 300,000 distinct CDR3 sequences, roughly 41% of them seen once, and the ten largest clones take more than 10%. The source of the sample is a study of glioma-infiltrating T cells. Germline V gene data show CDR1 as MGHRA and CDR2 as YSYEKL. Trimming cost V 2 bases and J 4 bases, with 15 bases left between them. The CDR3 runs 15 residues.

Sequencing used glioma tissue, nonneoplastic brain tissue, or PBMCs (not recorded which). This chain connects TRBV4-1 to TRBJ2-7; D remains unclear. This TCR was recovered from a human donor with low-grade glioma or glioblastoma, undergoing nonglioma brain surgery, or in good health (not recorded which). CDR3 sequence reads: CASSQIPQDFYEQYF. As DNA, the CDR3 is TGCGCCAGCAGCCAAATCCCCCAGGATTTTTACGAGCAGTACTTC.